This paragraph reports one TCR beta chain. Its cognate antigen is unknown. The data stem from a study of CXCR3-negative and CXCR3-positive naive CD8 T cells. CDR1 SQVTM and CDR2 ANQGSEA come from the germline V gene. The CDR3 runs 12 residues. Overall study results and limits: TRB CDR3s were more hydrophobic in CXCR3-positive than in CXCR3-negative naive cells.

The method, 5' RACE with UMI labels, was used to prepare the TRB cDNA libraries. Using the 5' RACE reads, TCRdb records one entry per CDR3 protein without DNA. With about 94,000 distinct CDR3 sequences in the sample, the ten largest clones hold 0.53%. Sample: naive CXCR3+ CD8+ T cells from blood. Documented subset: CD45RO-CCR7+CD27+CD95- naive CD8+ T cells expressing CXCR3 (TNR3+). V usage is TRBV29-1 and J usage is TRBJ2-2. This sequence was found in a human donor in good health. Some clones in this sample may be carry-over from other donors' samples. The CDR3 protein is CSVEDSPGELFF.